Presented here are 9 T cell receptor beta chains from one specimen sequenced in a study of metastatic and nonmetastatic thyroid tumors. No treatment of any kind had been given to any patient before thyroid surgery. From the PCR reads, TCRdb re-called clones with MiXCR. The sample contains 30,000 to 35,000 clones, approximately 31% of which appear only once. The sequencing input was blood. The receptors shown here come from a female donor with papillary thyroid cancer or a benign thyroid nodule (not recorded which). Some clones in this sample may be carry-over from other donors' samples.

The chain carries TRBV4-2 and TRBJ2-3; 9 nucleotides line up with TRBD1. CDR3 size: 15 residues. The V segment lost 1 base and the J segment 5 bases; nucleotides outside the gene matches: 4. The germline CDR1 and CDR2 sequences are LGHNA and YNFKEQ. The CDR3 sequence is CASSQAQGAIDTQYF. The DNA of the CDR3 is TGTGCCAGCAGCCAAGCACAGGGGGCTATAGATACGCAGTATTTT.

This clone was observed many times. This sequence joins TRBV27 and TRBJ2-7, with a tentative D call TRBD1 (6 bases). The CDR3 is 14 amino acids. Germline values: CDR1 MNHEY, CDR2 SMNVEV (reference sequence). V lost 3 bases to trimming and J lost 2 bases, with 11 bases between them. As DNA, the CDR3 is TGTGCCAGCAGTTTCGGGACACCTACCTACGAGCAGTACTTC. Translating it yields CASSFGTPTYEQYF.

This clone was detected ten times or more. The chain has TRBV27 and TRBJ2-5; a weak D match, TRBD1 (6 bases). With 3 bases removed from V and 5 bases from J, the gap between germline ends came to 10 bases. Per germline, CDR1 MNHEY and CDR2 SMNVEV (reference sequence). This CDR3 has 13 amino acids. The chain's CDR3 is CASSFRGLETQYF. CDR3 DNA sequence: TGTGCCAGCAGTTTCAGGGGCTTGGAGACCCAGTACTTC.

This clone has ten or more counts. The chain carries TRBV12-3 or TRBV12-4 and TRBJ2-3; no definite D call. The CDR3 is 13 residues long. Trimming removed 5 bases at V and 0 bases at J, with 6 bases between. The CDR3, as DNA: TGTGCCAGCAGTCGGGTTAGCACAGATACGCAGTATTTT. Translated, it gives CASSRVSTDTQYF.

This clone showed up many times. This may arise from a read error, as a much more abundant clone is one base away. The gene calls are TRBV2 and TRBJ2-5; no definite D call. CDR3 size: 13 residues. The germline V gene has CDR1 SNHLY and CDR2 FYNNEI. In nucleotides, the CDR3 is TGTGTCAGCTCCCGTCGAACCAGGGAGACCCAGTACTTC. The encoded protein is CVSSRRTRETQYF.

In its sample, this clone was seen a few times. CDR3 protein: CAIGLQGPSYEQYF. The CDR3 nucleotides read TGTGCCATCGGGTTACAGGGTCCCTCCTACGAGCAGTACTTC. The chain uses TRBV10-3 and TRBJ2-7; possible D gene TRBD1, 6 bases. This CDR3 has 14 amino acids. V was pared by 8 bases and J by 0 bases, with 14 bases between. The V gene's germline CDR1 is ENHRY and CDR2 SYGVKD.

This clone was found many times. V is TRBV6-6 and J is TRBJ2-1, with unresolved D. Germline V gene data show CDR1 as MNHNY and CDR2 as SVGAGI (reference sequence). There are 14 residues in the CDR3. V lost 0 bases and J lost 4, with 7 bases in between. The CDR3 DNA is TGTGCCAGCAGTTACTCTAGCTCTTACAATGAGCAGTTCTTC. This sequence encodes CASSYSSSYNEQFF.

This clone appeared many times. This rearrangement joins TRBV7-9 to TRBJ2-5; D possibly corresponds to TRBD2 (6 bases). V gave up 1 base and J gave up 2 bases, with 8 bases separating them. This CDR3 contains 14 residues. Germline V gene data show CDR1 as SEHNR and CDR2 as FQNEAQ (reference sequence). The CDR3 nucleotides are TGTGCCAGCAGCTTAGTAGCGGTGCAAGAGACCCAGTACTTC. It is translated as CASSLVAVQETQYF.

The chain is built from TRBV6-2 or TRBV6-3 and TRBJ2-5; 10 nucleotides agree with TRBD1. The CDR3 runs to 16 residues. Germline V gene data show CDR1 as MNHEY and CDR2 as SVGEGT. Trimming took 6 bases from V and 5 from J; bases not matched to a gene: 12. The CDR3 here is CASSHTGTGDRETQYF. The CDR3 DNA is TGTGCCAGCAGCCACACCGGGACAGGGGATAGGGAGACCCAGTACTTC.